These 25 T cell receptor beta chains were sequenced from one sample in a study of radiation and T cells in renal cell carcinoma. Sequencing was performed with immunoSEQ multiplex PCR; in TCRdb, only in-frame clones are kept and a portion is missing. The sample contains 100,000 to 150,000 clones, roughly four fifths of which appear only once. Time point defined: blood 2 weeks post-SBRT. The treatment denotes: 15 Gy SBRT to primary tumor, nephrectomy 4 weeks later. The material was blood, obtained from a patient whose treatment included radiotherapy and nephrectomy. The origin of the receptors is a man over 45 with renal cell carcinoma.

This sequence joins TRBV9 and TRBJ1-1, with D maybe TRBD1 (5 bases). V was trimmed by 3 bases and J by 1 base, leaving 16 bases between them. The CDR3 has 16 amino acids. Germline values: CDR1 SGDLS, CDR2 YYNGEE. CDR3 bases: TGTGCCAGCAGCGCTGCCCTCGGACAAGCGAACACTGAAGCTTTCTTT. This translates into CASSAALGQANTEAFF.

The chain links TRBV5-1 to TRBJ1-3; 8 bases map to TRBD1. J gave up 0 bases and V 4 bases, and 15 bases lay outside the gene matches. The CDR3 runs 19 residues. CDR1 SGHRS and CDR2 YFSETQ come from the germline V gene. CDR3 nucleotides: TGCGCCAGCAGCAAAGGCCAGGGGGCCTCATGGTCCTCTGGAAACACCATATATTTT. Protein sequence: CASSKGQGASWSSGNTIYF.

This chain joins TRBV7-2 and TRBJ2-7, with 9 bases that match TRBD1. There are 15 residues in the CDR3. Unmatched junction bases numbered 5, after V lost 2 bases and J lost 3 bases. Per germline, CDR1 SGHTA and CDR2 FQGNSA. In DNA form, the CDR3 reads TGTGCCAGCAGCTTATCAGGGACAGGGTTCTACGAGCAGTACTTC. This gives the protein CASSLSGTGFYEQYF.

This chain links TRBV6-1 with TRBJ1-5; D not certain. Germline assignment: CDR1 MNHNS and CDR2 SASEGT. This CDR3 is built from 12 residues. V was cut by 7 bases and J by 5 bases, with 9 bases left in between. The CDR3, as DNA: TGTGCCAGCATGCGACTGGATCAGCCCCAGCATTTT. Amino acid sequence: CASMRLDQPQHF.

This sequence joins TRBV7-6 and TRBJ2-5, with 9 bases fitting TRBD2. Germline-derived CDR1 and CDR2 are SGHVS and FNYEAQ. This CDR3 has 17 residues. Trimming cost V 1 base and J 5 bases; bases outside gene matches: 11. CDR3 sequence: CASSLGLRGGPEETQYF. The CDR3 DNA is TGTGCCAGCAGCTTAGGGTTGCGGGGGGGGCCCGAGGAGACCCAGTACTTC.

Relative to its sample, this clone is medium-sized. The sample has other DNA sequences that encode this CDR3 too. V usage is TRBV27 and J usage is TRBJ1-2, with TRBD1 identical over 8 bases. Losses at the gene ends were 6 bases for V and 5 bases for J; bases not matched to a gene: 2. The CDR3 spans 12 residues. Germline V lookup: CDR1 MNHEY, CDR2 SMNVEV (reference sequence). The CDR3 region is CASRTGAYGYTF. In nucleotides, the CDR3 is TGTGCCAGCAGGACAGGGGCTTATGGCTACACCTTC.

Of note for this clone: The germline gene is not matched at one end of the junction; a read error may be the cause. CDR3 loop: CASRGLRGPLF. CDR3 nucleotide sequence: TGTGCCAGCAGGGGATTGCGGGGCCCCCTCTTC. V usage is TRBV7-9 and J usage is TRBJ2-1; D may be TRBD2 (6 bases). The CDR3 consists of 11 residues. Germline V lookup: CDR1 SEHNR, CDR2 FQNEAQ (reference sequence).

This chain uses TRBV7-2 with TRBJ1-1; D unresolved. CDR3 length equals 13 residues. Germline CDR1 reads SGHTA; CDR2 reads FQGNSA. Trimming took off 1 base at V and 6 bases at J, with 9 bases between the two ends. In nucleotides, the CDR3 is TGTGCCAGCAGCTTAGTGGTGTTTGCTGAAGCTTTCTTT. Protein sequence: CASSLVVFAEAFF.

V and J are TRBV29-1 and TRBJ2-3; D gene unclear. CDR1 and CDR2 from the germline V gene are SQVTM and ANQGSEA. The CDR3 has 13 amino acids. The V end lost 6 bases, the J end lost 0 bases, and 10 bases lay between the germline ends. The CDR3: CSVLSASTDTQYF. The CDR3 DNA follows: TGCAGCGTCCTTTCCGCTAGCACAGATACGCAGTATTTT.

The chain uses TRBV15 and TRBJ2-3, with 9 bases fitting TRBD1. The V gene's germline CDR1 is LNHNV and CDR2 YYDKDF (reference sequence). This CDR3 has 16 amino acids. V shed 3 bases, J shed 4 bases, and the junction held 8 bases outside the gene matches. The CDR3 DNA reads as TGTGCCACCAGCAGCGACCGGGACAGGGTTCCAGATACGCAGTATTTT. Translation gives CATSSDRDRVPDTQYF.

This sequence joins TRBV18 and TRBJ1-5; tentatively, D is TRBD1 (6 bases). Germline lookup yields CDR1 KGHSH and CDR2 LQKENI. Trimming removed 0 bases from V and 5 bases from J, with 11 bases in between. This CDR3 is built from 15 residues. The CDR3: CASSPPTRGYQPQHF. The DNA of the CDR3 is TGTGCCAGCTCACCACCGACCAGGGGTTATCAGCCCCAGCATTTT.

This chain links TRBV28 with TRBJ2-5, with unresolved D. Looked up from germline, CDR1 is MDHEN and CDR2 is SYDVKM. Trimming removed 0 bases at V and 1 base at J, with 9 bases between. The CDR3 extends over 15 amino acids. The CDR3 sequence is CASSLWADLQETQYF. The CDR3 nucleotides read TGTGCCAGCAGTTTATGGGCAGACCTCCAAGAGACCCAGTACTTC. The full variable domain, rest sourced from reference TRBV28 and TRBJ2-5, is DVKVTQSSRYLVKRTGEKVFLECVQDMDHENMFWYRQDPGLGLRLIYFSYDVKMKEKGDIPEGYSVSREKKERFSLILESASTNQTSMYLCASSLWADLQETQYFGPGTRLLVL.

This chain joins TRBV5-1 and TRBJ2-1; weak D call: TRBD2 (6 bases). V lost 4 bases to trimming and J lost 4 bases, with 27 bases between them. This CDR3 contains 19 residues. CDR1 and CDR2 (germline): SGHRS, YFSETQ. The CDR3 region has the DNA TGCGCCAGCAGCCCCGACGGAACCAACTGGGTAGCGGAGTACAATGAGCAGTTCTTC. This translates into CASSPDGTNWVAEYNEQFF. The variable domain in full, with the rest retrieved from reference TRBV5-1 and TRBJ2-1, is KAGVTQTPRYLIKTRGQQVTLSCSPISGHRSVSWYQQTPGQGLQFLFEYFSETQRNKGNFPGRFSGRQFSNSRSEMNVSTLELGDSALYLCASSPDGTNWVAEYNEQFFGPGTRLTVL.

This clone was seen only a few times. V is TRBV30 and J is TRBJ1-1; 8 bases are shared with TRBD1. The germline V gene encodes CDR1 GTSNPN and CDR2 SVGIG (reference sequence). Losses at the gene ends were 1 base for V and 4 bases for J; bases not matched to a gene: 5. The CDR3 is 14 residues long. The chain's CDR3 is CAWSAQGGGTEAFF. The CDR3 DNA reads TGTGCCTGGAGTGCACAGGGGGGCGGCACTGAAGCTTTCTTT.

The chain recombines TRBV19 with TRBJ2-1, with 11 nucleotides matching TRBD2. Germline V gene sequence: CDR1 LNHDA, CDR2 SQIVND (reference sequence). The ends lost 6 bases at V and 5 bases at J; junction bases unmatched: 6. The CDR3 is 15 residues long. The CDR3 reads CASSLLAGADNEQFF. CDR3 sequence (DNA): TGTGCCAGTAGCCTACTAGCGGGAGCAGACAATGAGCAGTTCTTC. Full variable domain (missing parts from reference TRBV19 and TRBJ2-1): DGGITQSPKYLFRKEGQNVTLSCEQNLNHDAMYWYRQDPGQGLRLIYYSQIVNDFQKGDIAEGYSVSREKKESFPLTVTSAQKNPTAFYLCASSLLAGADNEQFFGPGTRLTVL.

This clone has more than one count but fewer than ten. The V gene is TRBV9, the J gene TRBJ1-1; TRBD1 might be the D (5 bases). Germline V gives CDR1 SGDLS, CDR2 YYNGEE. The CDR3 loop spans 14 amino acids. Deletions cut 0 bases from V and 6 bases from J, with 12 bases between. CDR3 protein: CASSVDGGWAEAFF. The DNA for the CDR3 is TGTGCCAGCAGCGTAGACGGGGGTTGGGCTGAAGCTTTCTTT.

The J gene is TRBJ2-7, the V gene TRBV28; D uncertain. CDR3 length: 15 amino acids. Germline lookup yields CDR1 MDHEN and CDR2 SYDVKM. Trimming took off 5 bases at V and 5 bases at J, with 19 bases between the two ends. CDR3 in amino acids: CASSPQQWLPHEQYF. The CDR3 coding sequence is TGTGCCAGCAGTCCACAACAATGGCTACCCCACGAGCAGTACTTC.

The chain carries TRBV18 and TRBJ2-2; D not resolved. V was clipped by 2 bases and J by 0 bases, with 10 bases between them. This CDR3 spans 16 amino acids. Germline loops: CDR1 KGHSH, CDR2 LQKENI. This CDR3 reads CASSPVSLTNTGELFF. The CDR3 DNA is TGTGCCAGCTCACCAGTCAGCCTTACGAACACCGGGGAGCTGTTTTTT.

The CDR3 DNA sequence: TGTGCCAGCAGTCAGGGACAGTATGGCTACACCTTC. Residues: CASSQGQYGYTF. This chain links TRBV9 with TRBJ1-2; 7 bases are a match to TRBD1. With V trimmed by 5 bases and J by 5 bases, 3 bases remained unmatched. Germline V gene data show CDR1 as SGDLS and CDR2 as YYNGEE. The CDR3 is 12 amino acids.

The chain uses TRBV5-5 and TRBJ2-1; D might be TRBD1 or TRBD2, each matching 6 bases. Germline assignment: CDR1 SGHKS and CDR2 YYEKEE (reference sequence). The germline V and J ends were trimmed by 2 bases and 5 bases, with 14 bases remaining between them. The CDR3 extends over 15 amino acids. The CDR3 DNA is TGTGCCAGCAGCTTCGGATGGGGGGCCCACAATGAGCAGTTCTTC. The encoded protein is CASSFGWGAHNEQFF.

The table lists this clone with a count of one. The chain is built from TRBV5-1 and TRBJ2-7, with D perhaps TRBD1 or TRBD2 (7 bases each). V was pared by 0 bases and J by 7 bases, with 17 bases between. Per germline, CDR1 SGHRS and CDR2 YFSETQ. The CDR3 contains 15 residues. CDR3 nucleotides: TGCGCCAGCAGCTTGGCCGCAGGGGGGGCCGGGGAGCAGTACTTC. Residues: CASSLAAGGAGEQYF.

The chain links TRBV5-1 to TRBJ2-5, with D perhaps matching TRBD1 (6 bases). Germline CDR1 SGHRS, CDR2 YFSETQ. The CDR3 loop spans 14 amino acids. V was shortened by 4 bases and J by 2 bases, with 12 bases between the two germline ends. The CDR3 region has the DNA TGCGCCAGCAGCCTTGGCAGGGGACAAGAGACCCAGTACTTC. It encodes CASSLGRGQETQYF.

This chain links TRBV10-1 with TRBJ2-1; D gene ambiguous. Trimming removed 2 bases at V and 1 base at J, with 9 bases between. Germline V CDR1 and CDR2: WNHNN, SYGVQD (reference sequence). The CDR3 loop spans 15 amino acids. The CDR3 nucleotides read TGCGCCAGCAGTGAGGGGAAGGGATCCTACAATGAGCAGTTCTTC. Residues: CASSEGKGSYNEQFF.

CDR3: CATRRKPQGTQYF. CDR3 bases: TGTGCCACTCGGCGGAAACCCCAAGGAACCCAGTACTTC. The chain has TRBV27 and TRBJ2-5; D ambiguous. CDR1 and CDR2 from the germline V gene are MNHEY and SMNVEV (reference sequence). The germline V and J ends were trimmed by 10 bases and 8 bases, with 20 bases remaining between them. CDR3 length: 13 residues.

The CDR3 DNA reads TGTGCCAGCAGGGGACCCAGTGGCGCCAACGTCCTGACTTTC. It codes for CASRGPSGANVLTF. The chain carries TRBV6-5 and TRBJ2-6; D assignment may be TRBD1 or TRBD2 (5 bases each). The CDR3 covers 14 residues. Trimming took 6 bases from V and 7 from J, leaving 13 bases between them. Germline V CDR1 and CDR2: MNHEY, SVGAGI.